Below, 30 T cell receptor beta chains from the same sample are listed, as sequenced in a study of OX40 agonist ivuxolimab in advanced cancers. TCRdb's table, derived via immunoSEQ multiplex PCR, lists solely in-frame clones and lacks some. The sample shows tens of thousands of clones, around 83% of them seen only once. The sample was CD4+ or CD8+ T cells sorted from blood, taken in a trial of the OX40 agonist ivuxolimab. These receptors were taken from an adult with an advanced solid tumor such as melanoma, head and neck, liver or kidney cancer.

Details on this clone: One end of the junction does not line up with germline, which may come from a read error. V is TRBV7-3 and J is TRBJ2-2; D may be TRBD1 or TRBD2 (5 bases each). Germline V gene lookup returns CDR1 SGHTA and CDR2 FQGTGA. The CDR3 is 17 residues long. The CDR3 reads CTSSSPRGGTNTGELFF. The CDR3 DNA sequence: TGTACCAGCAGCTCACCGCGTGGGGGTACGAACACCGGGGAGCTGTTTTTT.

The rearrangement links TRBV6-6 to TRBJ1-2, with 7 bases lining up with TRBD1. V lost 4 bases to trimming and J lost 8 bases; unmatched junction nucleotides: 13. The CDR3 is 15 amino acids. Per germline, CDR1 MNHNY and CDR2 SVGAGI (reference sequence). This CDR3 is CASSSLGGSGWGYTF. Here the CDR3 DNA reads TGTGCCAGCAGTTCCTTAGGGGGCTCCGGGTGGGGCTACACCTTC.

The chain carries TRBV5-6 and TRBJ2-7; 7 nucleotides agree with TRBD1. CDR3 length: 13 residues. Germline loops: CDR1 SGHDT, CDR2 YYEEEE. V lost 4 bases to trimming and J lost 5 bases; unmatched junction nucleotides: 6. CDR3 region: CASSLGQDHEQYF. CDR3 nucleotide sequence: TGTGCCAGCAGCCTAGGACAGGACCACGAGCAGTACTTC.

The V call is TRBV14, the J call TRBJ2-3; TRBD2 matches at 11 bases. There are 15 residues in the CDR3. Germline trimming cut 4 bases from V and 8 bases from J; bases unmatched to any gene: 8. Looked up from germline, CDR1 is SGHDN and CDR2 is FVKESK. The CDR3 DNA reads TGTGCCAGCAGCCGGACCCTAGCGGGAGGAAGTACGCAGTATTTT. Translation: CASSRTLAGGSTQYF.

This clone was recorded only once. V usage is TRBV30 and J usage is TRBJ2-5; TRBD1 is a possible D gene (5 bases). The length of the CDR3 is 13 residues. The germline V gene has CDR1 GTSNPN and CDR2 SVGIG (reference sequence). The V and J ends lost 4 bases and 2 bases respectively, with 11 bases between them. This CDR3 reads CAWMLPGQETQYF. The CDR3 DNA is TGTGCCTGGATGCTTCCAGGGCAAGAGACCCAGTACTTC.

This clone appeared a few times. The V gene is TRBV14, the J gene TRBJ2-7; no clear D gene. The germline V gene encodes CDR1 SGHDN and CDR2 FVKESK. V was shortened by 1 base and J by 3 bases, with 7 bases between the two germline ends. CDR3 size: 13 residues. CDR3 DNA: TGTGCCAGCAGCCAAGGTAGATTCTACGAGCAGTACTTC. Encoded protein: CASSQGRFYEQYF.

The chain employs TRBV2 and TRBJ2-7; possibly TRBD2 for D (6 bases). Germline V lookup: CDR1 SNHLY, CDR2 FYNNEI. Trimming took off 5 bases at V and 1 base at J, with 12 bases between the two ends. CDR3 length equals 14 residues. This chain's CDR3 is CASSWRETSYEQYF. CDR3 in DNA: TGTGCCAGCAGTTGGAGGGAGACTTCCTACGAGCAGTACTTC.

The chain uses TRBV9 and TRBJ1-1; 7 positions match TRBD1. In germline, CDR1 is SGDLS, CDR2 YYNGEE. V lost 3 bases and J lost 0; bases outside the gene matches: 8. CDR3 length: 16 amino acids. CDR3 amino acids: CASSGQGGLMNTEAFF. The CDR3 DNA reads TGTGCCAGCAGCGGACAGGGTGGCCTGATGAACACTGAAGCTTTCTTT.

This chain links TRBV13 with TRBJ2-7, with 8 positions matching TRBD2. Germline lookup yields CDR1 PRHDT and CDR2 FYEKMQ (reference sequence). V was pared by 1 base and J by 8 bases, with 13 bases of the junction left unmatched. This CDR3 spans 16 amino acids. CDR3 sequence reads: CASSLDGGRPGGKQYF. The CDR3 nucleotides read TGTGCCAGCAGCTTAGACGGAGGCCGCCCGGGGGGGAAGCAGTACTTC.

This chain connects TRBV6-5 to TRBJ1-1, with no clear D. V gave up 0 bases and J gave up 3 bases, with 11 bases separating them. The V gene's germline CDR1 is MNHEY and CDR2 SVGAGI. The CDR3 is 15 amino acids. In nucleotides, the CDR3 is TGTGCCAGCAGTTACTCGATCTGGGAAGACACTGAAGCTTTCTTT. Translating gives CASSYSIWEDTEAFF.

The rearrangement links TRBV5-1 to TRBJ2-5; TRBD1 or TRBD2 may be the D gene (6 bases each). CDR1 and CDR2 (germline): SGHRS, YFSETQ. There are 17 residues in the CDR3. The ends were cut back, 6 bases at V and 9 bases at J, with 30 bases in the middle. CDR3 sequence reads: CASIRPLWGPKEGAQYF. The CDR3 nucleotides are TGCGCCAGCATCCGACCGCTTTGGGGGCCCAAGGAGGGTGCCCAGTACTTC.

This clone came up a few times. This chain joins TRBV4-3 and TRBJ1-5, with 9 nucleotides matching TRBD1. Trimming cost V 0 bases and J 7 bases; bases outside gene matches: 4. The CDR3 has 15 residues. The germline V gene encodes CDR1 LGHNA and CDR2 YSLEER. CDR3 nucleotide sequence: TGCGCCAGCAGCCAAGAGACAGGGGGTATACAGCCCCAGCATTTT. Its protein product is CASSQETGGIQPQHF.

V usage is TRBV5-1 and J usage is TRBJ2-1; 10 bases are a match to TRBD2. With 3 bases clipped from V and 5 bases from J, the junction kept 5 bases outside the gene matches. The CDR3 has 15 amino acids. Germline V lookup: CDR1 SGHRS, CDR2 YFSETQ. CDR3 residues: CASSWTSGPNNEQFF. The CDR3 DNA is TGCGCCAGCAGCTGGACTAGCGGACCCAACAATGAGCAGTTCTTC.

This sequence joins TRBV5-4 and TRBJ2-1; 7 nucleotides align to TRBD2. The CDR3 is 15 residues long. V lost 4 bases, J lost 5 bases, and 9 bases stayed unmatched. From germline, CDR1 is SGHNT and CDR2 YYREEE (reference sequence). The CDR3 spells CASSLSGTNHNEQFF. Written as DNA, the CDR3 is TGTGCCAGCAGCCTATCCGGGACTAACCACAATGAGCAGTTCTTC.

This chain links TRBV5-1 with TRBJ2-1; 11 nucleotides align to TRBD2. Germline CDR1 SGHRS, CDR2 YFSETQ. J was trimmed by 4 bases and V by 5 bases; bases with no gene match: 8. The CDR3 extends over 16 amino acids. The DNA for the CDR3 is TGCGCCAGCAGTGAAGGGACTAGCGGACTTTACAATGAGCAGTTCTTC. It translates to CASSEGTSGLYNEQFF.

The J gene is TRBJ2-7, the V gene TRBV6-5; D gene uncertain. V was trimmed by 8 bases and J by 2 bases, leaving 10 bases between them. Germline CDR1 reads MNHEY; CDR2 reads SVGAGI. CDR3 length: 12 residues. CDR3 protein: CASGSPTYEQYF. The CDR3 DNA is TGTGCCAGCGGGTCTCCTACCTACGAGCAGTACTTC.

The chain couples TRBV4-3 to TRBJ2-3; D is perhaps TRBD1 (6 bases). Trimming took off 0 bases at V and 10 bases at J, with 11 bases between the two ends. CDR3 length: 13 residues. Germline CDR1 LGHNA, CDR2 YSLEER. The CDR3 sequence is CASSQDSGVPQYF. CDR3 DNA sequence: TGCGCCAGCAGCCAAGACTCAGGGGTGCCGCAGTATTTT.

This clone was counted once. The rearrangement joins TRBV7-2 to TRBJ2-7; D unclear. CDR3 length: 14 amino acids. The germline V gene encodes CDR1 SGHTA and CDR2 FQGNSA. The V gene lost 3 bases and the J gene lost 5 bases, with 14 bases spanning the gap. The CDR3 DNA is TGTGCCAGCAGCTTGACAATTGGTATGGACGAGCAGTACTTC. Translation: CASSLTIGMDEQYF.

The chain joins TRBV6-6 to TRBJ1-5; D is possibly TRBD1 (6 bases). CDR3 length: 15 residues. V dropped 6 bases and J dropped 7 bases, with 19 bases sitting between them. Germline-derived CDR1 and CDR2 are MNHNY and SVGAGI (reference sequence). For the CDR3, the DNA is TGTGCCAGCAGCGGTGGACAGTCAGGATACCAGCCCCAGCATTTT. Translated: CASSGGQSGYQPQHF.

The chain is built from TRBV18 and TRBJ2-1, with 8 nucleotides matching TRBD2. This CDR3 comprises 13 residues. Losses at the gene ends were 8 bases for V and 8 bases for J; bases not matched to a gene: 8. Germline values: CDR1 KGHSH, CDR2 LQKENI. The CDR3: CASGSGSKDEQFF. The CDR3 coding sequence is TGTGCCAGCGGGAGCGGGAGTAAGGATGAGCAGTTCTTC. Full variable domain (outside the CDR3, taken from reference TRBV18 and TRBJ2-1): NAGVMQNPRHLVRRRGQEARLRCSPMKGHSHVYWYRQLPEEGLKFMVYLQKENIIDESGMPKERFSAEFPKEGPSILRIQQVVRGDSAAYFCASGSGSKDEQFFGPGTRLTVL.

The chain couples TRBV5-8 to TRBJ2-7; TRBD2 agrees at 13 bases. Germline CDR1 reads SGHTS; CDR2 reads YDEGEE. J gave up 3 bases and V 5 bases, and 11 bases lay outside the gene matches. The CDR3 runs 17 residues. The CDR3 nucleotides read TGTGCCAGCAGGGCCGGGACTAGCGGGGCAGCTTTCTACGAGCAGTACTTC. Protein: CASRAGTSGAAFYEQYF.

The chain combines TRBV30 with TRBJ1-6, with D tentatively TRBD1 (5 bases). The germline V gene encodes CDR1 GTSNPN and CDR2 SVGIG (reference sequence). V lost 4 bases and J 0 bases, leaving 10 bases between the germline ends. This CDR3 has 15 residues. DNA of the CDR3: TGTGCCTGGACAGGGTTGCGCTCCTATAATTCACCCCTCCACTTT. This gives the protein CAWTGLRSYNSPLHF.

V is TRBV7-2 and J is TRBJ2-1, with 9 bases that match TRBD1. Unmatched junction bases numbered 10, after V lost 4 bases and J lost 6 bases. Germline V CDR1 and CDR2: SGHTA, FQGNSA. This CDR3 spans 16 amino acids. The CDR3: CASSWGWTGVSNEQFF. CDR3 sequence (DNA): TGTGCCAGCAGCTGGGGTTGGACAGGGGTCTCCAATGAGCAGTTCTTC.

The chain combines TRBV7-2 with TRBJ1-4; D not resolved. The CDR3 extends over 15 amino acids. With 1 base removed from V and 0 bases from J, the gap between germline ends came to 6 bases. Germline CDR1 reads SGHTA; CDR2 reads FQGNSA. CDR3 nucleotide sequence: TGTGCCAGCAGCTTAGATGGGACAACTAATGAAAAACTGTTTTTT. Translating gives CASSLDGTTNEKLFF.

V and J are TRBV4-3 and TRBJ2-2; 9 bases agree with TRBD2. CDR1 LGHNA and CDR2 YSLEER come from the germline V gene. This CDR3 has 16 residues. The V segment lost 3 bases and the J segment 6 bases; nucleotides outside the gene matches: 8. This CDR3 is CASSHSTPSGAGELFF. For the CDR3, the DNA is TGCGCCAGCAGCCACAGTACGCCTAGCGGGGCCGGGGAGCTGTTTTTT.

The rearrangement uses TRBV10-3 and TRBJ2-1; 8 bases agree with TRBD1. The germline gives CDR1 ENHRY, CDR2 SYGVKD. This CDR3 has 18 amino acids. The ends lost 6 bases at V and 0 bases at J; junction bases unmatched: 13. The CDR3, as DNA: TGTGCCATCAGCCGGGACAGGATTGTTACGAGCTCCTACAATGAGCAGTTCTTC. Translated, it gives CAISRDRIVTSSYNEQFF.

This clone occurred once. V gene TRBV5-1 combines with J gene TRBJ2-7; 9 bases are shared with TRBD1. J gave up 3 bases and V 4 bases, and 5 bases lay outside the gene matches. This CDR3 contains 14 residues. Germline loops: CDR1 SGHRS, CDR2 YFSETQ. CDR3 coding DNA: TGCGCCAGCAGCCCACAGGGGGCAGGCTACGAGCAGTACTTC. This translates into CASSPQGAGYEQYF.

The chain links TRBV7-2 to TRBJ1-1, with TRBD1 matching 8 bases. This CDR3 region has 14 residues. Looked up from germline, CDR1 is SGHTA and CDR2 is FQGNSA. J lost 3 bases, V lost 5 bases, and 5 bases had no gene match. The CDR3 nucleotides read TGTGCCAGCAGCCTCAGGGGGCCTCACACTGAAGCTTTCTTT. Residues: CASSLRGPHTEAFF.

The chain is built from TRBV14 and TRBJ2-2; D is unresolved. Germline V gene sequence: CDR1 SGHDN, CDR2 FVKESK. V was clipped by 4 bases and J by 3 bases, with 12 bases between them. The CDR3 consists of 15 residues. The CDR3 sequence is CASSPGSKDTGELFF. CDR3 DNA: TGTGCCAGCAGCCCCGGGTCAAAAGACACCGGGGAGCTGTTTTTT.

This chain connects TRBV9 to TRBJ2-7; D gene uncertain. This CDR3 spans 13 amino acids. Germline V gene sequence: CDR1 SGDLS, CDR2 YYNGEE. Trimming removed 0 bases from V and 2 bases from J, with 6 bases in between. CDR3 DNA: TGTGCCAGCAGCGTAGACGGAACCTACGAGCAGTACTTC. This gives the protein CASSVDGTYEQYF. The full variable domain, completed using reference TRBV9 and TRBJ2-7, is DSGVTQTPKHLITATGQRVTLRCSPRSGDLSVYWYQQSLDQGLQFLIQYYNGEERAKGNILERFSAQQFPDLHSELNLSSLELGDSALYFCASSVDGTYEQYFGPGTRLTVT.